The next 2 T cell receptor beta chains were all read from a single sample in a study of cytomegalovirus exposure and HLA in healthy donors. Sequencing used immunoSEQ multiplex PCR; TCRdb keeps in-frame clones, though not all of them. Here the sample spans 50,000 to 70,000 clones, roughly 96% being singletons. Sequencing was carried out using PBMCs. The receptors were sampled from a woman between 18 and 30 years old in good health and CMV-seropositive.

This chain connects TRBV13 to TRBJ2-5; the D gene is possibly TRBD2 (6 bases). V lost 1 base, J lost 2 bases, and 8 bases lay in between. CDR3 length equals 14 residues. Germline V gene data show CDR1 as PRHDT and CDR2 as FYEKMQ (reference sequence). CDR3 sequence: CASSLVGTQETQYF. In DNA form, the CDR3 reads TGTGCCAGCAGCTTAGTTGGGACTCAAGAGACCCAGTACTTC.

The V call is TRBV14, the J call TRBJ2-3; 7 bases fit TRBD1. The CDR3 is 15 amino acids. Germline CDR1 is SGHDN and CDR2 is FVKESK. J lost 4 bases, V lost 1 base, and 5 bases had no gene match. The CDR3 sequence is CASSQGQGVADTQYF. CDR3 nucleotides: TGTGCCAGCAGCCAAGGACAGGGAGTTGCAGATACGCAGTATTTT.